This T cell receptor (beta chain) was captured in a study of vaccination and CD4 T cells after COVID-19. This CDR3 comprises 14 residues. In germline, CDR1 is GTSNPN, CDR2 SVGIG (reference sequence). V trimming: 3 bases; J trimming: 4 bases; junction bases outside the gene matches: 3. Cultured CD4+ T-cell DNA underwent Oncomine TCR Beta short-read sequencing. TCRdb ran MiXCR on the PCR reads and lists one entry per CDR3 protein. In the table there are about 20,000 distinct CDR3 sequences, around 50% of which are singletons. Concerning this clonotype itself: Its target is unknown.

The sample's treatment: approximately 9-day PBMC culture with coronavirus spike peptide pools or control peptides (ViraFEST assay). Sequenced: CD4+ T cells from blood, cultured in vitro. The sequence was obtained from a human donor who had recovered from COVID-19. This rearrangement joins TRBV30 to TRBJ1-6, with 7 bases identical to TRBD1. CDR3 protein: CAWSAGQYNSPLHF. The CDR3 DNA follows: TGTGCCTGGAGCGCGGGACAGTATAATTCACCCCTCCACTTT.